Presented here are 2 T cell receptor beta chains from one specimen sequenced in a study of molecular identifiers for immune sequencing clone quantification. TCRdb fed the PCR reads into MiXCR, producing one record per CDR3 protein. The sample contains about 640,000 distinct CDR3 sequences, roughly 21% of which appear only once. Source material: naive CD8+ T cells from blood, with Jurkat cell RNA spiked in. Subset defined: FACS-sorted CD8+CD4-CCR7+CD45RA+ naive T cells. These receptors all come from a human donor in good health. Some libraries in this study had Jurkat cell RNA spiked in.

The chain has TRBV2 and TRBJ2-7; 10 bases are shared with TRBD2. The CDR3 sequence is 14 residues long. The trim removed 7 bases at V and 5 bases at J, leaving 8 bases unmatched. CDR1 is SNHLY, CDR2 FYNNEI, per germline. CDR3 sequence: CASTPLAGTDEQYF. The CDR3 bases are TGTGCCAGCACGCCACTAGCGGGAACCGACGAGCAGTACTTC.

There are many counts of this clonotype. The chain combines TRBV11-2 with TRBJ2-5; 7 bases are shared with TRBD1. Germline lookup yields CDR1 SGHAT and CDR2 FQNNGV. CDR3 length equals 16 residues. With 4 bases clipped from V and 1 base from J, the junction kept 9 bases outside the gene matches. The CDR3 sequence: CASSSRPRDSQETQYF. DNA for the CDR3: TGTGCCAGCAGCTCCAGACCCCGGGACAGCCAAGAGACCCAGTACTTC. The full variable domain, in which reference TRBV11-2 and TRBJ2-5 provide the parts outside the CDR3, is EAGVAQSPRYKIIEKRQSVAFWCNPISGHATLYWYQQILGQGPKLLIQFQNNGVVDDSQLPKDRFSAERLKGVDSTLKIQPAKLEDSAVYLCASSSRPRDSQETQYFGPGTRLLVL.